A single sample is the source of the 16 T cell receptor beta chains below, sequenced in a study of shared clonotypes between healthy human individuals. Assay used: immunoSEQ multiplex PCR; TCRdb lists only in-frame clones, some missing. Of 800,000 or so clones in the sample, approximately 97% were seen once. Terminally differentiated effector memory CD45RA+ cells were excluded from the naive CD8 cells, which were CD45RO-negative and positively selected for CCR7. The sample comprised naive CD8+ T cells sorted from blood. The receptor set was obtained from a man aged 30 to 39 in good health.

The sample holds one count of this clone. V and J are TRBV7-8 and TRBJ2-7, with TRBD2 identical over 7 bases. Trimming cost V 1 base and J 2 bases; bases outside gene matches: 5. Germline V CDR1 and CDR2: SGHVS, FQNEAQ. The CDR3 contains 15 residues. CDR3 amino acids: CASSLEASGAYEQYF. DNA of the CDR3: TGTGCCAGCAGCTTAGAAGCTAGCGGAGCCTACGAGCAGTACTTC.

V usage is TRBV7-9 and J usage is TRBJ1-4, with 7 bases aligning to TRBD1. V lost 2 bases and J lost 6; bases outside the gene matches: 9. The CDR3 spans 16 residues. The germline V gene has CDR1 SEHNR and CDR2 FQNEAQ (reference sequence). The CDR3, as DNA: TGTGCCAGCAGCTTACTCGGGACAGATGGGCATGAAAAACTGTTTTTT. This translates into CASSLLGTDGHEKLFF.

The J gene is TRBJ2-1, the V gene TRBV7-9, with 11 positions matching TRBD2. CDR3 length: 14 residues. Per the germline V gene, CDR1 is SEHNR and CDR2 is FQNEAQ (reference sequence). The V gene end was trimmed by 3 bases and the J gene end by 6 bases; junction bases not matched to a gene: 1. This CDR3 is CASSFLAGGNEQFF. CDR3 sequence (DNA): TGTGCCAGCAGCTTTCTAGCGGGGGGCAATGAGCAGTTCTTC.

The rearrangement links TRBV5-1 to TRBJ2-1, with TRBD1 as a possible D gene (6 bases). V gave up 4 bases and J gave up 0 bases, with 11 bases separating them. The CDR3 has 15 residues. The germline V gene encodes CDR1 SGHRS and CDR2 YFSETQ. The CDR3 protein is CASSNGQSSYNEQFF. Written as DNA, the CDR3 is TGCGCCAGCAGCAATGGACAGAGCTCCTACAATGAGCAGTTCTTC.

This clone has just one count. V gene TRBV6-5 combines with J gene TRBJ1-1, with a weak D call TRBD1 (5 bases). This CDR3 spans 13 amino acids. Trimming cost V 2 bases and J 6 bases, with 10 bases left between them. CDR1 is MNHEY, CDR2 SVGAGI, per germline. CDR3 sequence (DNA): TGTGCCAGCAGTTACGGGGGGGAGGCTGAAGCTTTCTTT. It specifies CASSYGGEAEAFF.

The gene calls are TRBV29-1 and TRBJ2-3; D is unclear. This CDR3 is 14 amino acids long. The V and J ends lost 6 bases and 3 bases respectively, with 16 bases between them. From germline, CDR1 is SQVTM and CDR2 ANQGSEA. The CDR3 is CSVEYSFRTDTQYF. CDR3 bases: TGCAGCGTAGAATACAGTTTTAGGACAGATACGCAGTATTTT.

CDR3 protein: CASSLMGQSYNEQFF. In DNA, the CDR3 is TGTGCCAGCAGTTTAATGGGCCAGTCCTACAATGAGCAGTTCTTC. The V and J genes are TRBV27 and TRBJ2-1; D not certain. Trimming left V 2 bases short and J 1 base short, with 9 bases between. CDR3 size: 15 residues. The germline gives CDR1 MNHEY, CDR2 SMNVEV (reference sequence).

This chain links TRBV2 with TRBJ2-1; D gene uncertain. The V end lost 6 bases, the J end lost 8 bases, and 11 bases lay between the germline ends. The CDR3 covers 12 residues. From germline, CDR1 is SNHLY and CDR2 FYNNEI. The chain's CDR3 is CASRDPEDEQFF. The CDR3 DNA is TGTGCCAGCAGGGACCCCGAGGATGAGCAGTTCTTC.

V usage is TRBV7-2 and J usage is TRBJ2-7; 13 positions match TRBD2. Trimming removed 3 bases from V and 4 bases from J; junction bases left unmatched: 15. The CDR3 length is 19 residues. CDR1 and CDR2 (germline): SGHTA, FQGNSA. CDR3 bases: TGTGCCAGCAGCTTCCCTCGTGGACTAGCGGGAGTAGGGACATACGAGCAGTACTTC. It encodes CASSFPRGLAGVGTYEQYF.

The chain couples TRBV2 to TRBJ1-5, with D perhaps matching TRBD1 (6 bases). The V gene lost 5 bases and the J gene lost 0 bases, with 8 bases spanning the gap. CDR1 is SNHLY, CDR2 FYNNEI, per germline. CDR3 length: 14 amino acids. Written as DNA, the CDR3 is TGTGCCAGCAGTAAACAGGGTAGCAATCAGCCCCAGCATTTT. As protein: CASSKQGSNQPQHF.

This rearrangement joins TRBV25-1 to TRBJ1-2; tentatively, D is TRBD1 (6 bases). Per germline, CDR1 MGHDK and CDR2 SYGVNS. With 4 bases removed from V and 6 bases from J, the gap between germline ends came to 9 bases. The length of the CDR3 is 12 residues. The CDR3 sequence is CASSGNRDGYTF. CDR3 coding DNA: TGTGCCAGCAGTGGAAACAGGGATGGCTACACCTTC.

The CDR3 is CASSPEASTDTQYF. As DNA, the CDR3 is TGTGCCAGCAGCCCAGAAGCGAGCACAGATACGCAGTATTTT. The V and J genes are TRBV11-2 and TRBJ2-3; D not certain. CDR3 length equals 14 residues. Germline-derived CDR1 and CDR2 are SGHAT and FQNNGV. Deletions cut 5 bases from V and 0 bases from J, with 9 bases between.

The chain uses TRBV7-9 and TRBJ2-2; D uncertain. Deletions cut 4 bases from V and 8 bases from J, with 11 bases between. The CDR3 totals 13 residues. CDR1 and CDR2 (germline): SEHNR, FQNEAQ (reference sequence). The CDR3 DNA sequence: TGTGCCAGCAGCTCCCCCCCGTTTGGGGAGCTGTTTTTT. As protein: CASSSPPFGELFF.

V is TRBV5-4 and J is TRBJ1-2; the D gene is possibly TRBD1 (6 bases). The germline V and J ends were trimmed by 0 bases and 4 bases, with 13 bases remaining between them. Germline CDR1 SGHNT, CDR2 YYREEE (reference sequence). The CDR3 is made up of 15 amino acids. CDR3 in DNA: TGTGCCAGCAGCTTGGCAGGGGAGGAAAGCTATGGCTACACCTTC. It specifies CASSLAGEESYGYTF.

DNA of the CDR3: TGCGCCAGCAGCCAAGATTCGGTGAGCTCCTACGAGCAGTACTTC. It yields the protein CASSQDSVSSYEQYF. This sequence joins TRBV4-3 and TRBJ2-7; no definite D call. The CDR3 contains 15 residues. Between the trimmed V and J ends, which lost 0 bases and 0 bases, there was a span of 9 bases. CDR1 LGHNA and CDR2 YSLEER come from the germline V gene.

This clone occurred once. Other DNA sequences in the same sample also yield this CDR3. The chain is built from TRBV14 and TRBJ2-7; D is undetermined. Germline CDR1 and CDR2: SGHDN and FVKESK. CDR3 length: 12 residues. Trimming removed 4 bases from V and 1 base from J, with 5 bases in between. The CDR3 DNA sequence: TGTGCCAGCAGCCGGGGATCCTACGAGCAGTACTTC. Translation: CASSRGSYEQYF. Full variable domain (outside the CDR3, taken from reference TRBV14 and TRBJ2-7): EAGVTQFPSHSVIEKGQTVTLRCDPISGHDNLYWYRRVMGKEIKFLLHFVKESKQDESGMPNNRFLAERTGGTYSTLKVQPAELEDSGVYFCASSRGSYEQYFGPGTRLTVT.